This T cell receptor beta chain came from a study of T-cell memory formation after mild COVID-19. Study-level background: Clusters were largely donor specific.

Study results and caveats: CD4+ bias marked clones expanding day 15 to 37, unlike balanced contracting clones.

V lost 4 bases and J 7 bases, leaving 13 bases between the germline ends. The germline V gene has CDR1 SQVTM and CDR2 ANQGSEA. The CDR3 contains 13 residues. Comments on this clonotype: Its antigen is undetermined.

TCRdb itself ran the 5' RACE reads through MiXCR, one entry per CDR3 protein. Here the sample spans hundreds of thousands of distinct CDR3 sequences, less than 25% being singletons. What was sequenced was PBMCs or a T cell subset sorted from them (not recorded which). The chain is built from TRBV29-1 and TRBJ1-4, with TRBD1 as a possible D gene (6 bases). The receptor was isolated from an adult woman who had mild COVID-19 (a few samples of this study predate the infection). Cell type and time point are not known. The CDR3 is CSVGGGQGEKLFF. In nucleotides, the CDR3 is TGCAGCGTTGGGGGGGGGCAGGGTGAAAAACTGTTTTTT.